This TCR beta chain was captured in a study of shared clonotypes between healthy human individuals. The overall study: Those who served as donors were a couple of women and a few men between the ages of 18 and 49. General study findings and limits: With few donors, the genetic and exposure-history diversity represented was limited. On the whole, naive subsets had larger estimated richness than memory subsets had.

None of the donors, who were healthy HIV-negative adults, had recently had acute infections or vaccinations. V lost 2 bases, J lost 5 bases, and 9 bases stayed unmatched. Germline values: CDR1 SGHTA, CDR2 FQGNSA. There are 16 residues in the CDR3. TCRdb's copy holds only in-frame clones and misses some; the assay was immunoSEQ multiplex PCR. Counted here are fewer than 1.8 million clones, 98% occurring once; the ten biggest clones make up 0.3% to 0.45%. In the case of this clone: Its matching antigen is unknown.

J is TRBJ2-7 and V is TRBV7-2; 10 nucleotides match TRBD1. The material sequenced was naive CD4+ T cells sorted from blood. Subset denoted: CD45RA+ positively selected. The receptor comes from a young man in good health. CDR3 residues: CASSLQPPGTGDEQYF. The CDR3, as DNA: TGTGCCAGCAGCTTACAACCTCCCGGGACAGGGGACGAGCAGTACTTC.